The 18 T cell receptor beta chains given below trace back to one sample, sequenced in a study of T cell changes during pregnancy in multiple sclerosis (dated by TCRdb to the late 2010s). Library preparation employed the immunoSEQ multiplex PCR assay. The source is immuneACCESS, and TCRdb retained only in-frame sequences with V and J called. Part of the clones is not carried over; for the studies checked, unresolved V genes explain less than half of this, and the remainder is unexplained. This sample is represented by about 57,000 clones; 92% of them were singletons. The ten largest make up 0.15% to 0.25% of the sample. The sample in question was CD4+ T cells from peripheral blood mononuclear cells, obtained in the second trimester of pregnancy. These receptors came from a female donor with multiple sclerosis, enrolled in a pregnancy study.

The chain joins TRBV30 to TRBJ1-1; the match to TRBD1 covers 7 bases. The CDR3 is made up of 16 amino acids. The junction had 15 bases not matched to a gene; V was cut back by 2 bases and J by 6 bases. Germline CDR1 GTSNPN, CDR2 SVGIG (reference sequence). The CDR3, as DNA: TGTGCCTGGAGTACACCCCACAGGGGCGGGGGGGCTGAAGCTTTCTTT. This translates into CAWSTPHRGGGAEAFF.

The chain links TRBV7-5 to TRBJ1-5; the D call TRBD1 from the table was never checked on the DNA. TRBV7-5 is shown as a pseudogene. The CDR3 is 20 residues long. The DNA for the CDR3 is TGTGTCAGAAGCCCCGTAGGGTCTAGGGCAGGGGGCGAATGGGGTCAGCCCCAGCATTTT. Protein sequence: CVRSPVGSRAGGEWGQPQHF.

V is TRBV7-9 and J is TRBJ1-1, with D tentatively TRBD1 (5 bases). The ends were cut back, 8 bases at V and 4 bases at J, with 17 bases in the middle. The CDR3 covers 14 residues. CDR1 and CDR2 from the germline V gene are SEHNR and FQNEAQ (reference sequence). The CDR3 nucleotides are TGTGCCAGCTACCCTCTGGGGGGGAGCACTGAAGCTTTCTTT. It yields the protein CASYPLGGSTEAFF.

V and J are TRBV18 and TRBJ1-2; no firm D call. The CDR3 has 17 amino acids. Trimming cost V 0 bases and J 4 bases, with 18 bases left between them. Germline-derived CDR1 and CDR2 are KGHSH and LQKENI. The CDR3 sequence: CASSPPPGTPLPYGYTF. The CDR3 DNA follows: TGTGCCAGCTCACCACCCCCGGGAACCCCTCTGCCCTATGGCTACACCTTC.

This CDR3 is CSVDTWFGGGSYNEQFF. CDR3 in DNA: TGCAGCGTCGATACTTGGTTTGGCGGGGGTTCCTACAATGAGCAGTTCTTC. The rearrangement joins TRBV29-1 to TRBJ2-1, with 7 bases matching TRBD2. CDR1 SQVTM and CDR2 ANQGSEA come from the germline V gene. Trimming took 6 bases from V and 1 from J; bases not matched to a gene: 15. There are 17 residues in the CDR3.

The genes are TRBV6-5 and TRBJ2-2; D is perhaps TRBD2 (5 bases). Trimming took off 4 bases at V and 7 bases at J, with 7 bases between the two ends. Germline lookup yields CDR1 MNHEY and CDR2 SVGAGI. The CDR3 totals 12 residues. The CDR3 nucleotides are TGTGCCAGCAGTTCACGGGGCGGGGAGCTGTTTTTT. This encodes CASSSRGGELFF.

The chain's CDR3 is CASRARRGSYNEQFF. CDR3 nucleotide sequence: TGTGCCAGCAGGGCTCGACGGGGCTCCTACAATGAGCAGTTCTTC. The chain carries TRBV7-3 and TRBJ2-1; D might be TRBD2 (5 bases). The CDR3 extends over 15 amino acids. The germline V gene encodes CDR1 SGHTA and CDR2 FQGTGA. V lost 6 bases and J 0 bases, leaving 12 bases between the germline ends.

This rearrangement joins TRBV7-2 to TRBJ2-7, with 7 bases fitting TRBD2. CDR3 length: 15 amino acids. V lost 1 base to trimming and J lost 0 bases; unmatched junction nucleotides: 3. The germline V gene has CDR1 SGHTA and CDR2 FQGNSA. CDR3 protein: CASSLGGGGSYEQYF. The CDR3 DNA reads as TGTGCCAGCAGCTTAGGCGGCGGGGGCTCCTACGAGCAGTACTTC.

This clone has more than one count but fewer than ten. The genes are TRBV7-2 and TRBJ1-6; D remains ambiguous. Trimming pared 1 base from V and 2 bases from J, leaving 6 bases between. The CDR3 contains 15 residues. The V gene's germline CDR1 is SGHTA and CDR2 FQGNSA. The CDR3 nucleotides read TGTGCCAGCAGCTTAGGGAGGGCCTATAATTCACCCCTCCACTTT. Protein sequence: CASSLGRAYNSPLHF.

The V and J genes are TRBV5-1 and TRBJ2-7; D unresolved. This CDR3 region has 13 residues. V lost 4 bases, J lost 5 bases, and 13 bases lay in between. Germline V lookup: CDR1 SGHRS, CDR2 YFSETQ. CDR3 loop: CASSGAIAHEQYF. The CDR3 bases are TGCGCCAGCAGCGGAGCCATAGCACACGAGCAGTACTTC.

V and J are TRBV7-2 and TRBJ2-7; a possible D gene is TRBD1 (6 bases). The CDR3 sequence is 12 residues long. Germline CDR1 is SGHTA and CDR2 is FQGNSA. V gave up 6 bases and J gave up 7 bases, with 13 bases separating them. For the CDR3, the DNA is TGTGCCAGCAGGGCGGACAGTTGGGAGCAGTACTTC. Translating it yields CASRADSWEQYF.

This sequence joins TRBV4-2 and TRBJ2-1, with D perhaps TRBD2 (6 bases). This CDR3 region has 17 residues. With 0 bases removed from V and 5 bases from J, the gap between germline ends came to 17 bases. In germline, CDR1 is LGHNA, CDR2 YNFKEQ. In DNA form, the CDR3 reads TGTGCCAGCAGCCAAGAATTAAGCGGAGGGCCCGACAATGAGCAGTTCTTC. This gives the protein CASSQELSGGPDNEQFF.

The chain is built from TRBV15 and TRBJ2-1, with 8 bases matching TRBD2. Germline-derived CDR1 and CDR2 are LNHNV and YYDKDF (reference sequence). The CDR3 spans 15 residues. The V segment lost 0 bases and the J segment 7 bases; nucleotides outside the gene matches: 5. This CDR3 is CATSRDGRAANEQFF. The CDR3 DNA reads TGTGCCACCAGCAGAGACGGGAGGGCCGCGAATGAGCAGTTCTTC.

The chain carries TRBV10-1 and TRBJ1-1; D ambiguous. Germline loops: CDR1 WNHNN, CDR2 SYGVQD (reference sequence). Trimming shortened V by 3 bases and J by 1 base, and 9 bases separated the two germline ends. CDR3 length: 14 amino acids. This CDR3 is CASSDSRKNTEAFF. In DNA, the CDR3 is TGCGCCAGCAGTGATTCCAGGAAGAACACTGAAGCTTTCTTT.

V gene TRBV7-9 combines with J gene TRBJ1-5; D not resolved. Germline V CDR1 and CDR2: SEHNR, FQNEAQ (reference sequence). The CDR3 consists of 13 residues. V lost 5 bases and J 4 bases, leaving 9 bases between the germline ends. The CDR3 reads CASSPLTNQPQHF. As DNA, the CDR3 is TGTGCCAGCAGCCCCCTAACGAATCAGCCCCAGCATTTT.

The J gene is TRBJ2-7, the V gene TRBV19; 9 nucleotides match TRBD1. There are 15 residues in the CDR3. The germline V gene has CDR1 LNHDA and CDR2 SQIVND (reference sequence). The V segment lost 4 bases and the J segment 2 bases; nucleotides outside the gene matches: 6. The CDR3 is CASSTQGAQTYEQYF. The CDR3 DNA sequence: TGTGCCAGTAGTACACAGGGGGCGCAAACCTACGAGCAGTACTTC.

The rearrangement joins TRBV5-4 to TRBJ2-5; 12 nucleotides align to TRBD2. From germline, CDR1 is SGHNT and CDR2 YYREEE (reference sequence). The CDR3 is 16 residues long. Trimming took 0 bases from V and 5 from J; bases not matched to a gene: 5. In DNA, the CDR3 is TGTGCCAGCAGCTTGGGACTAGCGGGAGCACAGGAGACCCAGTACTTC. Amino acid sequence: CASSLGLAGAQETQYF.

The chain joins TRBV28 to TRBJ1-5; 10 nucleotides align to TRBD1. Trimming removed 1 base from V and 7 bases from J; junction bases left unmatched: 1. The V gene's germline CDR1 is MDHEN and CDR2 SYDVKM. The CDR3 has 14 amino acids. CDR3 sequence: CASSLSDRGQPQHF. The CDR3 coding sequence is TGTGCCAGCAGTTTATCGGACAGGGGGCAGCCCCAGCATTTT. Using reference TRBV28 and TRBJ1-5 for the parts outside the CDR3, the full variable domain is DVKVTQSSRYLVKRTGEKVFLECVQDMDHENMFWYRQDPGLGLRLIYFSYDVKMKEKGDIPEGYSVSREKKERFSLILESASTNQTSMYLCASSLSDRGQPQHFGDGTRLSIL.